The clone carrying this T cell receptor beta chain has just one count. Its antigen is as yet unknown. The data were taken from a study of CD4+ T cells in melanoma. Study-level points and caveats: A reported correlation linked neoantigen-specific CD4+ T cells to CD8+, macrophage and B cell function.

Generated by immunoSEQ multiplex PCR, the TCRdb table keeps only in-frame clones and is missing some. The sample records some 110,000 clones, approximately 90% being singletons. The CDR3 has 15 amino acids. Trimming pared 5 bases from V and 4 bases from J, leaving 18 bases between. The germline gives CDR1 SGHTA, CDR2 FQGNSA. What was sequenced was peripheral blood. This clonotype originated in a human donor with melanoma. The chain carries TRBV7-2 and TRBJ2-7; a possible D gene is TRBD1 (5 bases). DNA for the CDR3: TGTGCCAGCAGCCGCAACCCAGGGTCCCTATACGAGCAGTACTTC. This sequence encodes CASSRNPGSLYEQYF. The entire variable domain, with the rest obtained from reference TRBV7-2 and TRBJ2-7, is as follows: GAGVSQSPSNKVTEKGKDVELRCDPISGHTALYWYRQSLGQGLEFLIYFQGNSAPDKSGLPSDRFSAERTGGSVSTLTIQRTQQEDSAVYLCASSRNPGSLYEQYFGPGTRLTVT.